This entry lists 6 T cell receptor beta chains sequenced from one sample in a study of blood T cell repertoires in COVID-19 (dated by TCRdb to 2020 to 2021). Preparation of the library involved the immunoSEQ multiplex PCR assay. TCRdb's version of the immuneACCESS table is confined to in-frame rearrangements and falls short of the full clone set. An unresolved V gene accounts for under half of the shortfall where checked; the remainder is of unknown origin. Here the sample has about 240,000 clones; approximately 82% occur a single time. Jointly, the top ten make up roughly 3.4% of the sample. Material for sequencing was peripheral blood. The receptors were sampled from a woman between 18 and 29 years old with acute or convalescent COVID-19.

DNA of the CDR3: TGTGCCAGCAGTGGGATAGCGGGAGGGAGGTACGAGCAGTACTTC. Translating it yields CASSGIAGGRYEQYF. This chain links TRBV6-2 or TRBV6-3 with TRBJ2-7, with TRBD2 identical over 11 bases. CDR3 length: 15 residues. Germline values: CDR1 MNHEY, CDR2 SVGEGT. The V gene end was trimmed by 5 bases and the J gene end by 4 bases; junction bases not matched to a gene: 7.

The genes are TRBV19 and TRBJ2-7; D gene ambiguous. The CDR3 has 16 amino acids. Trimming removed 1 base from V and 0 bases from J, with 13 bases in between. From germline, CDR1 is LNHDA and CDR2 SQIVND (reference sequence). In DNA, the CDR3 is TGTGCCAGTAGTATAGGCCCCCAGGTCACCTCCTACGAGCAGTACTTC. It yields the protein CASSIGPQVTSYEQYF.

This chain links TRBV4-3 with TRBJ2-2, with 9 bases aligning to TRBD1. With V trimmed by 4 bases and J by 6 bases, 6 bases remained unmatched. The CDR3 extends over 15 amino acids. Germline V gene data show CDR1 as LGHNA and CDR2 as YSLEER. The CDR3 bases are TGCGCCAGCAGCCCCGGGACAGGGTTTTCCGGGGAGCTGTTTTTT. This translates into CASSPGTGFSGELFF.

This clone was seen only a few times. V gene TRBV6-5 combines with J gene TRBJ1-3; D possibly corresponds to TRBD1 (6 bases). The CDR3 contains 13 residues. Trimming left V 6 bases short and J 4 bases short, with 10 bases between. Germline V gene data show CDR1 as MNHEY and CDR2 as SVGAGI. As DNA, the CDR3 is TGTGCCAGCAGGGCAGGGGACGGAAACACCATATATTTT. It encodes CASRAGDGNTIYF.

The chain recombines TRBV9 with TRBJ2-1, with TRBD1 as a possible D gene (5 bases). V lost 0 bases to trimming and J lost 2 bases, with 15 bases between them. The CDR3 covers 17 residues. The germline CDR1 and CDR2 sequences are SGDLS and YYNGEE. The CDR3 DNA is TGTGCCAGCAGCGTAGTACAGGAGCCTTGGCCCTACAATGAGCAGTTCTTC. Its protein product is CASSVVQEPWPYNEQFF.

The chain couples TRBV20-1 to TRBJ2-7; 7 nucleotides match TRBD2. The germline gives CDR1 DFQATT, CDR2 SNEGSKA (reference sequence). V was pared by 3 bases and J by 1 base, with 9 bases of the junction left unmatched. The CDR3 extends over 15 amino acids. CDR3 bases: TGCAGTGCTAGTCTCGGGTCGCGGGGGTCCTACGAGCAGTACTTC. This gives the protein CSASLGSRGSYEQYF.